These 30 T cell receptor beta chains share one sample of origin, sequenced in a study of response to subunit inactivated influenza vaccine. Using its own MiXCR run on the RT-PCR reads, TCRdb lists one record per CDR3 protein. Here the sample spans roughly 760,000 distinct CDR3 sequences, around 21% being singletons. The specimen comprised PBMCs from blood, sampled around 5 days after vaccination. These TCRs come from a man over 45 who received an inactivated influenza vaccine.

J is TRBJ2-3 and V is TRBV20-1; the match to TRBD2 covers 10 bases. V was clipped by 0 bases and J by 1 base; unmatched bases: 4. Germline loops: CDR1 DFQATT, CDR2 SNEGSKA (reference sequence). CDR3 size: 16 residues. The CDR3 region is CSARDRLAGGTDTQYF. Here the CDR3 DNA reads TGCAGTGCTAGAGATCGGCTAGCGGGAGGCACAGATACGCAGTATTTT.

The chain joins TRBV12-3 or TRBV12-4 to TRBJ2-4; 7 bases agree with TRBD1. J gave up 0 bases and V 6 bases, and 5 bases lay outside the gene matches. CDR3 size: 15 residues. CDR3 in amino acids: CASRRDSLAKNIQYF. CDR3 nucleotides: TGTGCCAGCAGGAGGGACAGTTTAGCCAAAAACATTCAGTACTTC.

In this sample, this clonotype turned up a few times. The chain combines TRBV20-1 with TRBJ1-4; 9 bases agree with TRBD1. The germline V gene has CDR1 DFQATT and CDR2 SNEGSKA (reference sequence). With 5 bases clipped from V and 6 bases from J, the junction kept 4 bases outside the gene matches. The CDR3 has 13 amino acids. The CDR3 sequence is CSAPDRGYEKLFF. DNA for the CDR3: TGCAGTGCTCCGGACAGGGGATATGAAAAACTGTTTTTT.

In regard to this clonotype: An end of the junction differs from the germline gene, which may be a read error. This CDR3 reads CASSKDGGTNEKLFF. CDR3 coding DNA: TGCGCCAGCAGCAAAGACGGGGGTACCAATGAAAAACTGTTTTTT. The chain uses TRBV4-3 and TRBJ1-4; perhaps TRBD1 as D (5 bases). Germline loops: CDR1 LGHNA, CDR2 YSLEER. This CDR3 is built from 15 residues.

This clonotype was seen only a few times. The V gene is TRBV6-5, the J gene TRBJ1-5; D not resolved. Germline V gene lookup returns CDR1 MNHEY and CDR2 SVGAGI. The CDR3 totals 15 residues. The V end lost 0 bases, the J end lost 5 bases, and 11 bases lay between the germline ends. The CDR3 nucleotides are TGTGCCAGCAGTTACTCAGGGAGAGACCATCAGCCCCAGCATTTT. Translating gives CASSYSGRDHQPQHF.

The rearrangement uses TRBV15 and TRBJ2-1, with 12 bases identical to TRBD1. J gave up 6 bases and V 3 bases, and 6 bases lay outside the gene matches. This CDR3 has 16 amino acids. Germline V gives CDR1 LNHNV, CDR2 YYDKDF (reference sequence). The CDR3 is CATSRTGQGAVNEQFF. The CDR3 nucleotides are TGTGCCACCAGCAGGACGGGACAGGGGGCCGTCAATGAGCAGTTCTTC.

In its sample, this clonotype was seen a few times. The gene calls are TRBV7-2 and TRBJ2-7, with TRBD2 matching 12 bases. The CDR3 covers 15 residues. Germline assignment: CDR1 SGHTA and CDR2 FQGNSA. Unmatched junction bases numbered 5, after V lost 7 bases and J lost 1 base. The CDR3 is CASTVGLAGSYEQYF. CDR3 in DNA: TGTGCCAGCACCGTCGGACTAGCGGGGTCCTACGAGCAGTACTTC.

The rearrangement links TRBV20-1 to TRBJ2-7, with D possibly matching TRBD1 (5 bases). V lost 1 base and J 2 bases, leaving 12 bases between the germline ends. The germline CDR1 and CDR2 sequences are DFQATT and SNEGSKA (reference sequence). The CDR3 is 14 amino acids. CDR3: CSARVAGQTYEQYF. CDR3 nucleotide sequence: TGCAGTGCTAGAGTCGCAGGGCAAACCTACGAGCAGTACTTC.

V is TRBV5-1 and J is TRBJ2-5; no firm D call. CDR3 length: 13 residues. In germline, CDR1 is SGHRS, CDR2 YFSETQ. V lost 5 bases and J 5 bases, leaving 13 bases between the germline ends. CDR3 sequence: CASSRILTETQYF. DNA of the CDR3: TGCGCCAGCAGTCGTATCTTGACGGAGACCCAGTACTTC.

The chain uses TRBV5-4 and TRBJ2-2; 8 bases map to TRBD1. Losses at the gene ends were 4 bases for V and 3 bases for J; bases not matched to a gene: 5. CDR1 is SGHNT, CDR2 YYREEE, per germline (reference sequence). This CDR3 has 15 amino acids. The CDR3 sequence: CASSEGQGYTGELFF. In DNA, the CDR3 is TGTGCCAGCAGCGAAGGACAGGGCTACACCGGGGAGCTGTTTTTT.

This clonotype came up a few times. The J gene is TRBJ2-1, the V gene TRBV10-3, with D possibly being TRBD2 (5 bases). From germline, CDR1 is ENHRY and CDR2 SYGVKD. CDR3 length equals 17 residues. V was trimmed by 5 bases and J by 5 bases, leaving 22 bases between them. The CDR3 here is CAISHPEGLHLNNEQFF. CDR3 coding DNA: TGTGCCATCAGTCATCCCGAGGGCCTTCACCTAAACAATGAGCAGTTCTTC.

This clonotype was detected a few times. Written as DNA, the CDR3 is TGTGCCAGCAGTTACTCGAGCAGCTCTGGAAACACCATATATTTT. It codes for CASSYSSSSGNTIYF. This chain uses TRBV6-5 with TRBJ1-3; D is unclear. Deletions cut 0 bases from V and 0 bases from J, with 6 bases between. The CDR3 covers 15 residues. Germline lookup yields CDR1 MNHEY and CDR2 SVGAGI.

This clonotype occurred a few times. The chain employs TRBV20-1 and TRBJ2-7; TRBD2 is a possible D gene (5 bases). V lost 3 bases, J lost 0 bases, and 21 bases lay in between. This CDR3 contains 17 residues. The germline V gene has CDR1 DFQATT and CDR2 SNEGSKA (reference sequence). The CDR3 DNA reads TGCAGTGCTAGGAGGGTGGTATATATGGGGAGCTCCTACGAGCAGTACTTC. Translating gives CSARRVVYMGSSYEQYF.

This chain joins TRBV7-9 and TRBJ2-1, with a tentative D call TRBD2 (7 bases). CDR3 length: 16 residues. With 3 bases removed from V and 0 bases from J, the gap between germline ends came to 12 bases. Germline CDR1 is SEHNR and CDR2 is FQNEAQ (reference sequence). The CDR3 DNA reads TGTGCCAGCAGCTTCGGGGGGCCGAGCTCCTACAATGAGCAGTTCTTC. Its translation is CASSFGGPSSYNEQFF. Complete variable domain (other parts from reference TRBV7-9 and TRBJ2-1): DTGVSQNPRHKITKRGQNVTFRCDPISEHNRLYWYRQTLGQGPEFLTYFQNEAQLEKSRLLSDRFSAERPKGSFSTLEIQRTEQGDSAMYLCASSFGGPSSYNEQFFGPGTRLTVL.

This clonotype has only a few counts. The chain links TRBV28 to TRBJ2-2, with D tentatively TRBD1 (6 bases). Germline V lookup: CDR1 MDHEN, CDR2 SYDVKM. Trimming left V 6 bases short and J 4 bases short, with 12 bases between. The CDR3 spans 14 residues. CDR3 loop: CASRTGWGTGELFF. The CDR3 DNA reads TGTGCCAGCAGGACAGGTTGGGGCACCGGGGAGCTGTTTTTT.

CDR3: CASSLNEGTGGSTEAFF. DNA for the CDR3: TGTGCCAGCAGCTTAAACGAGGGGACAGGGGGTAGCACTGAAGCTTTCTTT. The V call is TRBV7-9, the J call TRBJ1-1, with TRBD1 matching 11 bases. Trimming cost V 2 bases and J 4 bases; bases outside gene matches: 9. The CDR3 contains 17 residues. Germline V gene sequence: CDR1 SEHNR, CDR2 FQNEAQ (reference sequence).

In this sample, this clonotype turned up a few times. CDR3 sequence reads: CASSLDVGDYNEQFF. DNA of the CDR3: TGCGCCAGCAGCTTGGACGTGGGGGACTACAATGAGCAGTTCTTC. The chain recombines TRBV5-1 with TRBJ2-1; D may correspond to TRBD1 or TRBD2 (5 bases each). The CDR3 has 15 residues. The ends were cut back, 0 bases at V and 3 bases at J, with 10 bases in the middle. Germline CDR1 SGHRS, CDR2 YFSETQ.

The V and J genes are TRBV20-1 and TRBJ2-1; 11 bases are a match to TRBD2. The CDR3 loop spans 13 amino acids. V was pared by 1 base and J by 16 bases, with 9 bases of the junction left unmatched. Germline V gene sequence: CDR1 DFQATT, CDR2 SNEGSKA (reference sequence). The CDR3 nucleotides read TGCAGTGCTAGAGTTAGCGGGGGGGGCTCCCTCTTCTTC. Its translation is CSARVSGGGSLFF.

This clonotype came up many times. This chain uses TRBV25-1 with TRBJ1-1; D gene unclear. This CDR3 spans 14 amino acids. Trimming stripped 5 bases from V and 4 bases from J, with 14 bases between. The germline V gene has CDR1 MGHDK and CDR2 SYGVNS. CDR3 sequence: CASSPEYEGTEAFF. For the CDR3, the DNA is TGTGCCAGCAGTCCTGAATATGAGGGCACTGAAGCTTTCTTT.

This clonotype was counted only a few times. The genes are TRBV2 and TRBJ2-1; 10 nucleotides match TRBD2. Per germline, CDR1 SNHLY and CDR2 FYNNEI. The CDR3 spans 13 residues. After removal of 6 bases from V and 12 bases from J, the junction contained 8 bases not matched to a gene. The DNA of the CDR3 is TGTGCCAGCAGAGAAAGCGGGGGGGGAAGGCAGTTCTTC. Translated: CASRESGGGRQFF.

This clonotype showed up just a few times. The V and J genes are TRBV5-1 and TRBJ2-7, with unresolved D. The CDR3 spans 16 residues. V lost 0 bases, J lost 0 bases, and 13 bases lay in between. Germline V gene data show CDR1 as SGHRS and CDR2 as YFSETQ. CDR3 amino acids: CASSLAVGSSSYEQYF. The CDR3 region has the DNA TGCGCCAGCAGCTTGGCGGTTGGTTCCAGCTCCTACGAGCAGTACTTC.

This clonotype was counted at least ten times. The chain couples TRBV12-3 or TRBV12-4 to TRBJ2-5; D not resolved. The CDR3 covers 10 residues. V was pared by 6 bases and J by 5 bases, with 4 bases between. CDR3 protein: CASSAETQYF. Here the CDR3 DNA reads TGTGCCAGCAGCGCGGAGACCCAGTACTTC.

The DNA for the CDR3 is TGCAGTGCCGGTAGGACAGGGGAAGACGAGACCCAGTACTTC. It yields the protein CSAGRTGEDETQYF. This rearrangement joins TRBV20-1 to TRBJ2-5; 9 bases align to TRBD1. This CDR3 contains 14 residues. CDR1 is DFQATT, CDR2 SNEGSKA, per germline (reference sequence). V lost 6 bases to trimming and J lost 5 bases; unmatched junction nucleotides: 10.

V usage is TRBV7-8 and J usage is TRBJ2-7, with D possibly TRBD2 on 6 matching bases. CDR3 length equals 17 residues. Germline lookup yields CDR1 SGHVS and CDR2 FQNEAQ. V was cut by 2 bases and J by 5 bases, with 22 bases left in between. The CDR3 sequence is CASSLHRTGGTPNEQYF. DNA of the CDR3: TGTGCCAGCAGCTTACACCGGACTGGCGGGACCCCCAACGAGCAGTACTTC.

The V and J genes are TRBV9 and TRBJ2-1; D remains unclear. This CDR3 is 16 amino acids long. From germline, CDR1 is SGDLS and CDR2 YYNGEE. Trimming stripped 0 bases from V and 0 bases from J, with 10 bases between. CDR3 region: CASSVGVRSSYNEQFF. CDR3 bases: TGTGCCAGCAGCGTAGGTGTCAGGAGCTCCTACAATGAGCAGTTCTTC.

This clonotype occurred a few times. The genes are TRBV20-1 and TRBJ2-5; D is tentatively TRBD1 or TRBD2 (5 bases each). The CDR3 is 16 amino acids. Trimming took 3 bases from V and 5 from J, leaving 22 bases between them. Germline-derived CDR1 and CDR2 are DFQATT and SNEGSKA (reference sequence). The CDR3 DNA reads as TGCAGTGCTAGTATCTGGGGGATTAACAAGAGGGAGACCCAGTACTTC. Protein: CSASIWGINKRETQYF.

This chain uses TRBV30 with TRBJ2-7; the D gene is possibly TRBD2 (6 bases). CDR3 length: 12 amino acids. Between the trimmed V and J ends, which lost 4 bases and 7 bases, there was a span of 14 bases. CDR1 GTSNPN and CDR2 SVGIG come from the germline V gene (reference sequence). The CDR3 region is CAWMAQAGEQYF. The CDR3 DNA reads TGTGCCTGGATGGCCCAGGCGGGGGAGCAGTACTTC.

The V and J genes are TRBV19 and TRBJ2-7; D may correspond to TRBD1 or TRBD2 (7 bases each). Trimming stripped 3 bases from V and 2 bases from J, with 20 bases between. The V gene's germline CDR1 is LNHDA and CDR2 SQIVND (reference sequence). CDR3 length equals 17 residues. CDR3 in DNA: TGTGCCAGTAGTATGGGATCACAGGGGACTATACCCTACGAGCAGTACTTC. Its protein product is CASSMGSQGTIPYEQYF.

Only a few counts were recorded for this clonotype. The chain carries TRBV27 and TRBJ2-1; the D is unclear. The germline gives CDR1 MNHEY, CDR2 SMNVEV (reference sequence). CDR3 size: 14 residues. The V end lost 6 bases, the J end lost 5 bases, and 14 bases lay between the germline ends. The CDR3 sequence is CASSPRLDHNEQFF. The DNA of the CDR3 is TGTGCCAGCAGCCCCCGACTGGACCACAATGAGCAGTTCTTC.

This clonotype has just a few counts. This rearrangement joins TRBV24-1 to TRBJ2-1; 9 positions agree with TRBD2. V shed 6 bases and J 7 bases; nucleotides not matched to a gene: 6. Germline V CDR1 and CDR2: KGHDR, SFDVKD. There are 14 residues in the CDR3. The CDR3 DNA reads TGTGCCACCAGTCTTAGCGGGAGCGGTAATGAGCAGTTCTTC. Translation: CATSLSGSGNEQFF.